The rows below give T cell receptor beta chains drawn from one sample of a study of cytomegalovirus exposure and HLA in healthy donors. Method: immunoSEQ multiplex PCR; TCRdb's copy keeps in-frame clones and lacks some. The table includes under 200,000 clones, approximately 80% detected once. Sequences were obtained from PBMCs. The origin of the receptors is a woman aged 30 to 39 in good health and CMV-seropositive. Each CDR3 is given without its conserved first and last residue. The size of a clone is reported for some rows only, either as once, few or many, or as a class for expanded clones.

abundance: .
v_gene: TRBV7-2
j_gene: TRBJ1-4
CDR3aa: ASSLVPTRRSNEKLF

abundance: .
v_gene: TRBV7-9
j_gene: TRBJ2-7
CDR3aa: ASSFNHGARSEQY

abundance: .
v_gene: TRBV18
j_gene: TRBJ1-1
CDR3aa: ASSPLSKDIRAF

abundance: .
v_gene: TRBV5-6
j_gene: TRBJ2-5
CDR3aa: ASSLFSEPRGETQY

abundance: .
v_gene: TRBV7-2
j_gene: TRBJ1-5
CDR3aa: ASSLYQGFQH

abundance: .
v_gene: TRBV27
j_gene: TRBJ1-5
CDR3aa: ASSKGGGQPQH

abundance: .
v_gene: TRBV7-9
j_gene: TRBJ2-7
CDR3aa: ASGAGGREQY

abundance: .
v_gene: TRBV6-6
j_gene: TRBJ2-1
CDR3aa: ASSFLGRHEQF

abundance: .
v_gene: TRBV4-3
j_gene: TRBJ1-2
CDR3aa: ASSQGQRTSGYT

abundance: .
v_gene: TRBV4-2
j_gene: TRBJ2-2
CDR3aa: ASSPQRVDTGELF

abundance: .
v_gene: TRBV20-1
j_gene: TRBJ1-1
CDR3aa: SAAGGAEAF

abundance: once
v_gene: TRBV2
j_gene: TRBJ1-3
CDR3aa: ASSEAVSFSGNTIY

abundance: .
v_gene: TRBV5-4
j_gene: TRBJ2-5
CDR3aa: ASSPQVTSGGGYQETQY

abundance: .
v_gene: TRBV19
j_gene: TRBJ2-1
CDR3aa: ASSRASGGLTNEQF

abundance: once
v_gene: TRBV14
j_gene: TRBJ1-2
CDR3aa: ASSTLPSHNYGYT

abundance: .
v_gene: TRBV27
j_gene: TRBJ1-1
CDR3aa: ASSPTVIHEINTEAF